This T cell receptor beta chain emerged from a study of early T cells in non-severe SARS-CoV-2 infection (dated by TCRdb to the early 2020s). Describing the broader study: Bulk RNA from unsorted whole blood was used for TCR sequencing, so alpha and beta chains could not be paired. The paper as a whole reports these results and caveats: Matching against VDJdb was skewed toward anti-spike CD8 responses, likely underestimated virus-specific expansions, and missed private and CD4 specificities.

The library relied on 5' RACE. The sequencer was a NextSeq 500. The TCR library protocol attached unique molecular identifiers to individual cDNA molecules to correct for sequencing error and PCR bias. Both TCR alpha and beta chains were sequenced, and tight co-correlation was observed between alpha and beta sequence abundances in each sample. From the authors' description of their analysis: V gene, J gene and CDR3 annotation of TCR sequences was performed with Decombinator V4. TCRs were defined as expanded if a significant change between any two time points was detected under a Poisson model with p below 0.0001. TCR abundances were normalised to the total number of TCRs sequenced in each sample and reported as counts per million. TRAV1-2 paired with TRAJ12, TRAJ20 or TRAJ33 defined MAIT TCRs, while TRAV10 paired with TRAJ18 defined iNKT TCRs. VDJdb, accessed on 1 November 2021, was searched for TCRs annotated for CMV, EBV and SARS-CoV-2, and TCRs annotated for more than one antigen were excluded. TCRdb reanalyzed the raw reads on its own, using fastp at Q25 for trimming and MiXCR for clone calling, and kept in-frame beta chains. Identical CDR3 protein sequences are pooled into one entry, listed with their most common genes and DNA. TCRdb, not the original authors, processed these V and J calls. This sample is represented by about 80,000 distinct CDR3 sequences; around a tenth of them were singletons. About 4.6% of the sample rests with the top ten.

From the germline V gene (reference sequence), CDR1 is SEHNR and CDR2 is FQNEAQ. Including the terminal cysteine and phenylalanine, the CDR3 comprises 19 residues. Only the CDR3 part of the read is kept: 57 bases, read in frame from the first base. V is pruned by 5 bases and J by 4 bases, leaving 23 bases of the junction without a gene match. This was a case-control study nested in a cohort of healthcare workers in London, UK, who had nasopharyngeal swab PCR tests and blood samples taken every week. Healthcare workers were recruited between 23 and 31 March 2020, during the week of the UK lockdown, and were followed weekly for up to about 16 weeks. Concerning this clonotype itself: No cognate antigen has been identified for it. A much larger clone lies one base from this, so it may be a read error.

This receptor was taken from an adult who was a healthcare worker with PCR-confirmed SARS-CoV-2 infection or an uninfected control (not recorded which). This sequence uses TRBV7-9 and TRBJ2-7; 7 bases in the junction line up with TRBD1. The sequencing input was whole blood. The CDR3 has the sequence CASSDPKTPTGAKDYEQYF. The sequence in DNA is TGTGCCAGCAGCGATCCCAAAACTCCTACAGGGGCTAAAGATTACGAGCAGTACTTC.